This T cell receptor beta chain appears in the sequencing data of a study of blood T cell repertoires in COVID-19. Across the whole study: Samples representing acute and convalescent COVID-19 were sourced from the United States, Italy and Spain. Sample material is recorded as cDNA or gDNA derived from T cells, B-cell-depleted T cells, or PBMCs.

From germline, CDR1 is MNHEY and CDR2 SMNVEV (reference sequence). CDR3 size: 15 residues. In the authors' methods: For nucleated cells, counts were estimated from reference gene primer amplification. Using immunoSEQ multiplex PCR, the repertoire was profiled, and TCRdb retains in-frame clones only, with some absent. Clone size and the V and J calls come from that table; the DNA yielded D and trimming. The sample shows a few hundred thousand clones, approximately 83% of them seen only once. The sequence came from a woman aged 60-75 years with acute or convalescent COVID-19. Input material: peripheral blood. This chain uses TRBV27 with TRBJ2-5, with 8 bases lining up with TRBD1. The end of the DNA fits TRBJ2-7 better, so the J call may be wrong. The CDR3: CASSFSTGGTYEQYF. CDR3 DNA sequence: TGTGCCAGCAGTTTCTCTACAGGGGGTACCTACGAGCAGTACTTC.